The clone carrying this T cell receptor beta chain showed up many times. Its antigen is as yet unknown. The data were obtained in a study of identical twins. Study observations and caveats: Model-predicted out-of-frame TCR alpha sharing fell below observed values in monozygotic twins. High-abundance cord blood beta clonotypes had fewer insertions; memory repertoires showed none.

CDR3 length equals 15 residues. V was trimmed by 6 bases and J by 2 bases, leaving 14 bases between them. MiXCR was run by TCRdb on the 5' RACE reads, yielding one entry per CDR3 protein. The data show about 220,000 distinct CDR3 sequences, under 8.5% seen once. The sample was also linked to a second study, of T cells expressing NK-cell markers. From that paper: Several of the experiments relied on an anti-gamma-delta TCR antibody so that only alpha-beta TCR T cells were sorted. The contribution of dominant NKG2C+ clonotypes to CD8+ T cells in six donors was roughly 1.0-7.5%.

The sample taken for sequencing was CD8+ T cells sorted from blood. This TCR derives from a woman aged 18-29 years in good health. This chain uses TRBV12-3 or TRBV12-4 with TRBJ1-5; possibly TRBD1 for D (5 bases). The CDR3: CASSRQSGGNQPQHF. The CDR3 DNA sequence: TGTGCCAGCAGCCGCCAGTCGGGGGGCAATCAGCCCCAGCATTTT.